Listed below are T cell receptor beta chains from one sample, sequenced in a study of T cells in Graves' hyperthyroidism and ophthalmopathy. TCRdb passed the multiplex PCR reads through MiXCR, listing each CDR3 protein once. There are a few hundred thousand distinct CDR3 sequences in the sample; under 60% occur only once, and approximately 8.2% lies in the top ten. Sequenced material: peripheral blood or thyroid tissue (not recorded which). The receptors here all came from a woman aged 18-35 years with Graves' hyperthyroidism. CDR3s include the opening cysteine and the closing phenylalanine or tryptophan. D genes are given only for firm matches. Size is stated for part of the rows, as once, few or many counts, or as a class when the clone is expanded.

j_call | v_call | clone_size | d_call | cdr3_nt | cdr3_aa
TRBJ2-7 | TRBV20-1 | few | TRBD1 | TGCAGTGCTAGAGACGTATTACCGACAGGGATCGGCTACGAGCAGTACTTC | CSARDVLPTGIGYEQYF
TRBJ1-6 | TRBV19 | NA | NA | TGTGCCAGTAGTATAGACCCGGAGGGTTCACCCCTCCACTTT | CASSIDPEGSPLHF
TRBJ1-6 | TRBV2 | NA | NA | TGTGCCAGCAGGGGGGGGGCTAATTCACCCCTCCACTTT | CASRGGANSPLHF
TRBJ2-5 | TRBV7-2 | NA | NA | TGTGCCAGCAGCACTTACAGCCAAGAGACCCAGTACTTC | CASSTYSQETQYF
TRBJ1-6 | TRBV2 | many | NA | TGTGCCAGCAGTGGGCAGGGAAATAATTCACCCCTCCACTTT | CASSGQGNNSPLHF
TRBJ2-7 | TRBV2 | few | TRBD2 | TGTGCCAGCAGTTACGGGCTAGCGGGCTCCTACGAGCAGTACTTC | CASSYGLAGSYEQYF
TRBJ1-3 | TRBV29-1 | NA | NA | TGCAGCGTTGAAGGGCAGGGGAAAGACACCATATATTTT | CSVEGQGKDTIYF
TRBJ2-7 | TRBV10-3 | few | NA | TGTGCCAGCAGTTACTCGAACAGGGAGAACTACGAGCAGTACTTC | CASSYSNRENYEQYF
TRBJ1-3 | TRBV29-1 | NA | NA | TGCAGTGCGGGTAACGCCATATATTTT | CSAGNAIYF
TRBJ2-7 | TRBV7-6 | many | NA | TGTGCCAGCAGCTTAGCGGAAAAGGTGTCGATAAGCGAGCAGTACTTC | CASSLAEKVSISEQYF
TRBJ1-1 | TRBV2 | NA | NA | TGTGCCAGCAGTGTGACTAACCCTACTGGGGCTGAAGCTTTCTTT | CASSVTNPTGAEAFF
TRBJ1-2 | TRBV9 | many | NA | TGTGCCAGCAGCGTAGTCCCAGACTATGGCTACACCTTC | CASSVVPDYGYTF
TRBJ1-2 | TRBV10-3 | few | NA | TGTGCCAGCAGTTTATTACAGTTCTATGGCTACACCTTC | CASSLLQFYGYTF